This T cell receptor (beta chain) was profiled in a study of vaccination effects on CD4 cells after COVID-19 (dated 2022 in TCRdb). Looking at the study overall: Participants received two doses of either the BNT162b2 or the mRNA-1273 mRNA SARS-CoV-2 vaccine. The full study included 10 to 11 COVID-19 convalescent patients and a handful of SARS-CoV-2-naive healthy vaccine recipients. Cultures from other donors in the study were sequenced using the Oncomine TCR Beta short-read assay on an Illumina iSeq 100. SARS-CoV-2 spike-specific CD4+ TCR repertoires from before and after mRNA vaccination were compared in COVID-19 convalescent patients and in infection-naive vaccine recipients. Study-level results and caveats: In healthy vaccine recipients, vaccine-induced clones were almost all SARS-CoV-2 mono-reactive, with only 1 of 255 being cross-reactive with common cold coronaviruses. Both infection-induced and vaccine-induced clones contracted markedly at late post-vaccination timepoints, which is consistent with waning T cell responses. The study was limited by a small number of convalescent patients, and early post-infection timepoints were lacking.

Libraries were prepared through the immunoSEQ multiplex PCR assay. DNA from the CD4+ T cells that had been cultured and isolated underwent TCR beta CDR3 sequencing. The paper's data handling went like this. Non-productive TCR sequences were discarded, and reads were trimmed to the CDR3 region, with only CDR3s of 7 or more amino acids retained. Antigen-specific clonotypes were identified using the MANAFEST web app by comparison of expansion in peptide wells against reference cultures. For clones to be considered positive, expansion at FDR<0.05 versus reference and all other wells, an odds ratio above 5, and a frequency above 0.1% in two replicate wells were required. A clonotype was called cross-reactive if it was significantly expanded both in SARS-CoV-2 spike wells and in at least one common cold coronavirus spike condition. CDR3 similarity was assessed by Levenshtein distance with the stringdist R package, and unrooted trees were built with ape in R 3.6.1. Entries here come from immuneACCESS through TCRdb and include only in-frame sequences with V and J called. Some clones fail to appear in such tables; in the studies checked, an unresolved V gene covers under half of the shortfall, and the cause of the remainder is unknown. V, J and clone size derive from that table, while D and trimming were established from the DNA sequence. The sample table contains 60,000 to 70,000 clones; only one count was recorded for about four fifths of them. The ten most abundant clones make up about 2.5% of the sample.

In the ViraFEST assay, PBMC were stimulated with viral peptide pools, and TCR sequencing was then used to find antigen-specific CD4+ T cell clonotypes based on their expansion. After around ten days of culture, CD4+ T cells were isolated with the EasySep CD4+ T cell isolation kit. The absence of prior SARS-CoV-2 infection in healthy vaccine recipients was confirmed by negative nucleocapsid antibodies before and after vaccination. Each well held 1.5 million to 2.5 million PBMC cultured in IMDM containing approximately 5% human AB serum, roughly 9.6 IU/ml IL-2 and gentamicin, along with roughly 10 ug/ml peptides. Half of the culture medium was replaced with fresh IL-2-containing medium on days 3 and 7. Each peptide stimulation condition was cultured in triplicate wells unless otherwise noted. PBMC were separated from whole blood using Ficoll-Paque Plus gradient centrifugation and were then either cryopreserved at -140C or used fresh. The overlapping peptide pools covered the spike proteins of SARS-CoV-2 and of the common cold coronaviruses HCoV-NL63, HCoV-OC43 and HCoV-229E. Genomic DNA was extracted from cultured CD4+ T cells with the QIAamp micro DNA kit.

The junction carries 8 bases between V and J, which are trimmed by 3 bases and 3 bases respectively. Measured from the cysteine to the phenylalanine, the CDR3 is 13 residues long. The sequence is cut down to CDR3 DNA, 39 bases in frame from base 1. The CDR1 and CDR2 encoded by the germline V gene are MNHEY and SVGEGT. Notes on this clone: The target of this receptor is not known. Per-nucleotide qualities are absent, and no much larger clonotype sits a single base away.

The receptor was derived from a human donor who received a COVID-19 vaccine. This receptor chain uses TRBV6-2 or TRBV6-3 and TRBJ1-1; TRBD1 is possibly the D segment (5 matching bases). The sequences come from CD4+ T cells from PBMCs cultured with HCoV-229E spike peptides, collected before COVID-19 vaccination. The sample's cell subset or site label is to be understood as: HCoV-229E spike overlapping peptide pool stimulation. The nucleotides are TGTGCCAGCAGTTATCGGGGCTACACTGAAGCTTTCTTT. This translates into CASSYRGYTEAFF.